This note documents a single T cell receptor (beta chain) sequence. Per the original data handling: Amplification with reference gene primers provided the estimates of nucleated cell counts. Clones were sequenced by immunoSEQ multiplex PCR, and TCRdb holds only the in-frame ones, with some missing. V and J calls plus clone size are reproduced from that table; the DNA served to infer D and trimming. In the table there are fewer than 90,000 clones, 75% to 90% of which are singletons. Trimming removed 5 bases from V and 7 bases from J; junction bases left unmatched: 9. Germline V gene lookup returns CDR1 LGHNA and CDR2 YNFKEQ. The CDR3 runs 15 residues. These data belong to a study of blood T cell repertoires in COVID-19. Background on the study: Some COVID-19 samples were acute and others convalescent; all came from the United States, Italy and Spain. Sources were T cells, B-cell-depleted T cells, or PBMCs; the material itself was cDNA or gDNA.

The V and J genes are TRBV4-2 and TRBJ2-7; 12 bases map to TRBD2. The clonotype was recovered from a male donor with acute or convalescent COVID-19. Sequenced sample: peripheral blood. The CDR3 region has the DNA TGTGCCAGCAGCGGGTCGGGACTAGCGGGTCAGGAGCAGTACTTC. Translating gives CASSGSGLAGQEQYF.